This T cell receptor (beta chain) was obtained from a study of tissue T cells after allogeneic stem cell transplantation. The CDR3 runs 15 residues. Deletions cut 3 bases from V and 9 bases from J, with 18 bases between. Assay: immunoSEQ multiplex PCR; the TCRdb copy retains only in-frame clones and omits some. The table lists roughly 25,000 clones, more than 60% of them singletons. The chain links TRBV23-1 to TRBJ2-4; D might be TRBD1 or TRBD2, each matching 5 bases. TRBV23-1 is assigned to the ORF class and has an uncertain function. The TCR comes from a female donor aged 60 or older with lung cancer. The source material was tissue from the ileum, sampled at autopsy. The CDR3 region is CASSHLDFGGGIQYF. CDR3 DNA: TGCGCCAGCAGTCACCTTGACTTTGGGGGTGGCATTCAGTACTTC.